This passage covers 2 T cell receptor beta chains from one sample sequenced in a study of response to subunit inactivated influenza vaccine. MiXCR was run by TCRdb on the RT-PCR reads, yielding one entry per CDR3 protein. The sample yields about 650,000 distinct CDR3 sequences, more than 15% seen once. The specimen was PBMCs from blood, collected 11 to 12 days after vaccination. These receptors came from a man between 50 and 59 years old who received an inactivated influenza vaccine.

The sample holds a few counts of this clonotype. The CDR3 reads CASSRPGEGYGYTF. As DNA, the CDR3 is TGTGCCAGCAGCCGACCAGGGGAGGGTTATGGCTACACCTTC. V gene TRBV3-1 combines with J gene TRBJ1-2, with D maybe TRBD1 (6 bases). The CDR3 is 14 amino acids. Between the trimmed V and J ends, which lost 4 bases and 5 bases, there was a span of 14 bases. CDR1 LGHDT and CDR2 YNNKEL come from the germline V gene (reference sequence). The variable domain in full, with the rest retrieved from reference TRBV3-1 and TRBJ1-2, is DTAVSQTPKYLVTQMGNDKSIKCEQNLGHDTMYWYKQDSKKFLKIMFSYNNKELIINETVPNRFSPKSPDKAHLNLHINSLELGDSAVYFCASSRPGEGYGYTFGSGTRLTVV.

This clonotype showed up many times. The chain joins TRBV14 to TRBJ2-7; D is unresolved. Trimming removed 5 bases from V and 3 bases from J, with 8 bases in between. The CDR3 contains 12 residues. CDR1 and CDR2 (germline): SGHDN, FVKESK. The CDR3, as DNA: TGTGCCAGCAGCGCAGGATACTACGAGCAGTACTTC. Translation gives CASSAGYYEQYF.